This TCR beta chain was captured in a study of identifying expanded T cells in peripheral blood. Collection occurred without any documented infections or immune events in donors. With 6 bases removed from V and 11 bases from J, the gap between germline ends came to 13 bases. The CDR3 is 12 amino acids. In germline, CDR1 is MNHNY, CDR2 SVGAGI (reference sequence). The method was immunoSEQ multiplex PCR; TCRdb's version includes in-frame clones alone and lacks a portion of them. The sample lists about 130,000 clones, around nine tenths occurring once. The sample taken for sequencing was blood. This receptor was identified in a person between 18 and 70 years old in good health. V gene TRBV6-6 combines with J gene TRBJ1-4; a weak D match, TRBD1 (6 bases). The CDR3 bases are TGTGCCAGCAGCCCTGACAGGACCAAACTGTTTTTT. Its protein is CASSPDRTKLFF.